This entry lists 20 T cell receptor beta chains sequenced from one sample in a study of blood T cells in healthy people across ages. A J-beta primer mix and a sample-barcoded 5' primer were used in a second PCR of roughly 6 to 11 cycles. Using its own MiXCR run on the 5' RACE reads, TCRdb lists one record per CDR3 protein. The sample consists of some 1.8 million distinct CDR3 sequences, roughly 43% of them appearing once. Sequenced sample: blood. These receptors came from a human donor in good health.

This clonotype was found a few times. The chain is built from TRBV15 and TRBJ2-3; possible D gene TRBD2, 5 bases. The CDR3 extends over 16 amino acids. Trimming took 1 base from V and 5 from J, leaving 16 bases between them. From germline, CDR1 is LNHNV and CDR2 YYDKDF (reference sequence). The CDR3 sequence: CATSRGLPLVGDTQYF. The CDR3 region has the DNA TGTGCCACCAGCAGAGGACTACCACTAGTCGGAGATACGCAGTATTTT.

This clonotype appeared a single time. V gene TRBV11-2 combines with J gene TRBJ2-4; D might be TRBD1 (6 bases). Judging by the DNA end, TRBJ2-5 fits better; the J call may be wrong. This CDR3 has 16 residues. The germline V gene has CDR1 SGHAT and CDR2 FQNNGV. CDR3 amino acids: CASSLVRGGRVETQYF. In DNA form, the CDR3 reads TGTGCCAGCAGCTTAGTCCGTGGGGGCCGGGTGGAGACCCAGTACTTC.

This clonotype occurred once. V is TRBV5-1 and J is TRBJ2-1, with 9 bases that match TRBD2. Germline V lookup: CDR1 SGHRS, CDR2 YFSETQ. V shed 5 bases, J shed 5 bases, and the junction held 14 bases outside the gene matches. The CDR3 runs to 17 residues. CDR3 region: CASSPWRGAGGHNEQFF. In DNA form, the CDR3 reads TGCGCCAGCAGTCCTTGGCGGGGAGCGGGGGGTCACAATGAGCAGTTCTTC. Based on the CDR3 plus reference TRBV5-1 and TRBJ2-1, the full variable domain is KAGVTQTPRYLIKTRGQQVTLSCSPISGHRSVSWYQQTPGQGLQFLFEYFSETQRNKGNFPGRFSGRQFSNSRSEMNVSTLELGDSALYLCASSPWRGAGGHNEQFFGPGTRLTVL.

This clonotype was counted at least ten times. This rearrangement joins TRBV29-1 to TRBJ2-4; D tentatively reads TRBD1 or TRBD2 (6 bases each). Germline-derived CDR1 and CDR2 are SQVTM and ANQGSEA. Trimming cost V 4 bases and J 7 bases, with 11 bases left between them. CDR3 size: 12 residues. CDR3 in DNA: TGCAGCGTTGTAAGAGGGGGGAACATTCAGTACTTC. Translation: CSVVRGGNIQYF. Full variable domain (missing parts from reference TRBV29-1 and TRBJ2-4): SAVISQKPSRDICQRGTSLTIQCQVDSQVTMMFWYRQQPGQSLTLIATANQGSEATYESGFVIDKFPISRPNLTFSTLTVSNMSPEDSSIYLCSVVRGGNIQYFGAGTRLSVL.

V gene TRBV12-3 or TRBV12-4 combines with J gene TRBJ2-1, with D possibly TRBD2 on 5 matching bases. V lost 6 bases and J lost 12, with 15 bases in between. CDR3 length: 12 amino acids. DNA for the CDR3: TGTGCCAGCAGGGTACTAGGCCAGCGGCAGTTCTTC. Protein: CASRVLGQRQFF.

The sample holds a few counts of this clonotype. The chain has TRBV4-3 and TRBJ2-1, with D maybe TRBD2 (5 bases). The CDR3 has 17 residues. Germline V CDR1 and CDR2: LGHNA, YSLEER. V dropped 0 bases and J dropped 2 bases, with 14 bases sitting between them. The CDR3 reads CASSQDGGPSTYNEQFF. For the CDR3, the DNA is TGCGCCAGCAGCCAAGACGGCGGCCCTAGCACCTACAATGAGCAGTTCTTC.

The V and J genes are TRBV12-3 or TRBV12-4 and TRBJ2-7; D is unclear. Deletions cut 4 bases from V and 5 bases from J, with 21 bases between. This CDR3 spans 16 amino acids. The CDR3 here is CASSWSGSVQNHEQYF. The CDR3 region has the DNA TGTGCCAGCAGTTGGTCTGGATCAGTTCAAAACCACGAGCAGTACTTC.

The V and J genes are TRBV27 and TRBJ2-7; TRBD2 agrees at 8 bases. The CDR3 length is 16 residues. V shed 6 bases, J shed 1 base, and the junction held 11 bases outside the gene matches. CDR1 is MNHEY, CDR2 SMNVEV, per germline (reference sequence). Here the CDR3 reads CASSLRGGSASYEQYF. CDR3 DNA sequence: TGTGCCAGCAGCCTCCGGGGGGGCAGTGCATCCTACGAGCAGTACTTC.

This clonotype was recorded at least ten times. V is TRBV4-3 and J is TRBJ2-6, with D perhaps matching TRBD2 (5 bases). The CDR3 totals 15 residues. Trimming removed 0 bases at V and 2 bases at J, with 5 bases between. Germline V lookup: CDR1 LGHNA, CDR2 YSLEER. The CDR3 loop reads CASSQEGAGANVLTF. The CDR3 coding sequence is TGCGCCAGCAGCCAAGAGGGAGCTGGGGCCAACGTCCTGACTTTC.

The chain links TRBV14 to TRBJ2-7, with 9 bases aligning to TRBD1. The CDR3 is 15 residues long. The V segment lost 2 bases and the J segment 3 bases; nucleotides outside the gene matches: 5. Per the germline V gene, CDR1 is SGHDN and CDR2 is FVKESK. CDR3 in DNA: TGTGCCAGCAGCCAACCCGGACAGGGGAACTACGAGCAGTACTTC. It codes for CASSQPGQGNYEQYF.

The chain combines TRBV10-3 with TRBJ2-7; no clear D. This CDR3 is 16 amino acids long. Germline assignment: CDR1 ENHRY and CDR2 SYGVKD. V lost 0 bases, J lost 3 bases, and 15 bases lay in between. The CDR3 DNA reads TGTGCCATCAGTGAGTCTTCCATGACGGGTTTCTACGAGCAGTACTTC. Its protein is CAISESSMTGFYEQYF.

The chain couples TRBV29-1 to TRBJ1-2, with D unclear. This CDR3 is 11 amino acids long. V lost 3 bases to trimming and J lost 7 bases, with 9 bases between them. CDR1 and CDR2 from the germline V gene are SQVTM and ANQGSEA. The CDR3 coding sequence is TGCAGCGTTGATGAAGGGTTTGGCTACACCTTC. Translated, it gives CSVDEGFGYTF. The full variable domain, its missing parts supplied by reference TRBV29-1 and TRBJ1-2, is SAVISQKPSRDICQRGTSLTIQCQVDSQVTMMFWYRQQPGQSLTLIATANQGSEATYESGFVIDKFPISRPNLTFSTLTVSNMSPEDSSIYLCSVDEGFGYTFGSGTRLTVV.

This clonotype was seen ten or more times. The chain links TRBV29-1 to TRBJ2-1; the D gene is possibly TRBD2 (6 bases). Germline V gives CDR1 SQVTM, CDR2 ANQGSEA. V lost 3 bases to trimming and J lost 2 bases, with 11 bases between them. The CDR3 consists of 14 residues. The CDR3 here is CSVDRGGTYNEQFF. CDR3 nucleotide sequence: TGCAGCGTTGATAGGGGAGGCACCTACAATGAGCAGTTCTTC.

The CDR3 sequence: CASSTRRAGANVLTF. CDR3 coding DNA: TGTGCCAGCAGCACCCGGAGAGCTGGGGCCAACGTCCTGACTTTC. The V call is TRBV6-5, the J call TRBJ2-6, with D unclear. Per germline, CDR1 MNHEY and CDR2 SVGAGI. V was pared by 6 bases and J by 2 bases, with 11 bases between. The length of the CDR3 is 15 residues.

The rearrangement joins TRBV25-1 to TRBJ2-7; 11 bases align to TRBD1. CDR1 is MGHDK, CDR2 SYGVNS, per germline. V dropped 6 bases and J dropped 3; count of bases not matched to a gene: 7. The CDR3 contains 15 residues. The CDR3 loop is CASRTIGTGGYEQYF. DNA of the CDR3: TGTGCCAGCAGAACGATCGGGACAGGGGGCTACGAGCAGTACTTC.

The J gene is TRBJ2-1, the V gene TRBV20-1; D gene unclear. V was trimmed by 0 bases and J by 6 bases, leaving 9 bases between them. CDR3 size: 13 residues. Germline-derived CDR1 and CDR2 are DFQATT and SNEGSKA (reference sequence). This chain's CDR3 is CSARDGYSNEQFF. In nucleotides, the CDR3 is TGCAGTGCTAGAGATGGCTATAGCAATGAGCAGTTCTTC.

The chain has TRBV6-5 and TRBJ2-5; D gene ambiguous. V was trimmed by 5 bases and J by 1 base, leaving 14 bases between them. Germline loops: CDR1 MNHEY, CDR2 SVGAGI. There are 15 residues in the CDR3. As DNA, the CDR3 is TGTGCCAGCAGTGAAAACCCATCCCTCCAAGAGACCCAGTACTTC. Translated: CASSENPSLQETQYF.

The chain carries TRBV12-3 or TRBV12-4 and TRBJ1-2; D perhaps matches TRBD1 (5 bases). V shed 5 bases and J shed 7 bases, with 11 bases lying between them. The length of the CDR3 is 12 residues. The CDR3 is CASSLQESGYTF. CDR3 nucleotide sequence: TGTGCCAGCAGTCTACAGGAATCTGGCTACACCTTC.

The chain carries TRBV20-1 and TRBJ2-6; the D gene is possibly TRBD2 (5 bases). From germline, CDR1 is DFQATT and CDR2 SNEGSKA (reference sequence). The CDR3 is 15 amino acids. Trimming stripped 1 base from V and 0 bases from J, with 7 bases between. The CDR3 DNA follows: TGCAGTGCTAGAGCCCGGGACTCTGGGGCCAACGTCCTGACTTTC. As protein: CSARARDSGANVLTF.

This clonotype has a handful of counts. The rearrangement joins TRBV24-1 to TRBJ2-7; D is ambiguous. CDR1 and CDR2 from the germline V gene are KGHDR and SFDVKD. Trimming stripped 4 bases from V and 6 bases from J, with 6 bases between. This CDR3 is built from 11 residues. In nucleotides, the CDR3 is TGTGCCACCAGTGAGTCCGGCGAGCAGTACTTC. Amino acid sequence: CATSESGEQYF.